The present TCR beta chain was sequenced within a study of tumor-infiltrating lymphocytes in primary liver carcinoma. Overall study context: There were tumors of stage T1-T3 N0M0, each 4.2 to 10 cm across. Productive TCRbeta read yields ran from roughly 3.65 to 7.13 million per sample and were similar between tissues. Study-wide results and limits: Top-250-clone fractions were significantly higher in tumors than in blood (p = 0.039).

The authors made TCR beta cDNA from approximately 500 ng total RNA with a constant-region primer. ARM-PCR, slightly modified, supplied the TCR beta libraries through three nested multiplex PCR rounds. In the first two PCR rounds, TRBV1-TRBV30 forward primers were paired with a C-beta reverse primer, and each round lasted approximately 9 cycles. TCRdb independently ran MiXCR on the multiplex PCR reads; one entry per CDR3 protein. The sample lists about 190,000 distinct CDR3 sequences, around four fifths occurring once. This clonotype has only one observation. Its antigen remains unidentified. Germline values: CDR1 LGHNA, CDR2 YSLEER. The CDR3 sequence is 15 residues long. Unmatched junction bases numbered 10, after V lost 0 bases and J lost 9 bases. Co-extracted RNA and DNA came from roughly 21-30 mg of unsorted bulk tissue. Tumors were each sampled at five separate regions.

The sample consisted of tumor tissue from primary liver carcinoma. The receptor was derived from a man aged 40-55 years with primary liver carcinoma and hepatitis B virus infection. The chain uses TRBV4-3 and TRBJ2-7; 8 bases match TRBD2. This CDR3 reads CASSQDGGAGDVQYF. For the CDR3, the DNA is TGCGCCAGCAGCCAAGATGGGGGAGCGGGAGACGTGCAGTACTTC.